This entry lists 9 T cell receptor beta chains sequenced from one sample in a study of shared clonotypes between healthy human individuals (dated by TCRdb to about 2020). Libraries were built with the immunoSEQ multiplex PCR assay. Not all clones reach the TCRdb copy of this immuneACCESS table, which keeps in-frame sequences only. Checked studies attribute under half of the gap to unresolved V genes and leave the rest unexplained. Across this sample there are more than 400,000 clones, with approximately 81% seen only once. Roughly 13% of the sample lies in the top ten. Sequenced: PBMCs. These receptors were collected from a woman aged 35 to 49 in good health. Some clones in this sample may be carry-over from other donors' samples.

The chain combines TRBV9 with TRBJ2-1; D gene uncertain. The V gene's germline CDR1 is SGDLS and CDR2 YYNGEE. This CDR3 contains 14 residues. The V end was cut by 0 bases, the J end by 4 bases, with 8 bases between. In DNA form, the CDR3 reads TGTGCCAGCAGCGTAGAAGGGAATTACAATGAGCAGTTCTTC. Its protein is CASSVEGNYNEQFF.

There are a few counts of this clone. The gene calls are TRBV2 and TRBJ2-1, with TRBD1 matching 8 bases. This CDR3 region has 16 residues. The V segment lost 0 bases and the J segment 2 bases; nucleotides outside the gene matches: 3. The germline V gene encodes CDR1 SNHLY and CDR2 FYNNEI. The CDR3 coding sequence is TGTGCCAGCAGTGAAGCCGGGACAGGTGCCTACAATGAGCAGTTCTTC. This encodes CASSEAGTGAYNEQFF.

This sequence joins TRBV15 and TRBJ2-5; D might be TRBD1 (6 bases). Germline CDR1 LNHNV, CDR2 YYDKDF (reference sequence). The CDR3 sequence is 15 residues long. The germline V and J ends were trimmed by 0 bases and 4 bases, with 12 bases remaining between them. The chain's CDR3 is CATSRDVGGRETQYF. The CDR3 DNA reads as TGTGCCACCAGCAGAGATGTTGGGGGCAGAGAGACCCAGTACTTC.

This chain links TRBV2 with TRBJ2-7, with TRBD1 matching over 7 bases. The CDR3 is 16 residues long. The germline CDR1 and CDR2 sequences are SNHLY and FYNNEI. Trimming at V came to 5 bases and at J to 0 bases, leaving 10 bases not matched to a gene. The CDR3 DNA follows: TGTGCCAGCAGTTACGGGACCCCAGGGGGCTCCTACGAGCAGTACTTC. Translating gives CASSYGTPGGSYEQYF.

This clone was detected a few times. The V and J genes are TRBV7-2 and TRBJ2-3; a weak D match, TRBD2 (6 bases). The V and J ends lost 3 bases and 6 bases respectively, with 16 bases between them. The CDR3 length is 15 residues. The V gene's germline CDR1 is SGHTA and CDR2 FQGNSA. As DNA, the CDR3 is TGTGCCAGCAGCTTTTTGGGACTGCTGGCCGATACGCAGTATTTT. Its translation: CASSFLGLLADTQYF.

This chain uses TRBV30 with TRBJ1-5, with D hard to call. This CDR3 comprises 14 residues. Trimming took 0 bases from V and 9 from J, leaving 15 bases between them. Germline values: CDR1 GTSNPN, CDR2 SVGIG (reference sequence). The CDR3 nucleotides read TGTGCCTGGAGTGTAGGGAGACACTTGGGGCCCCAGCATTTT. It is translated as CAWSVGRHLGPQHF.

This clone was counted between two and nine times. A much larger clone is a single base away; this may be a read error. Other DNA variants within this sample encode the same CDR3. The rearrangement joins TRBV6-6 to TRBJ2-3; D may be TRBD2 (6 bases). The germline V gene encodes CDR1 MNHNY and CDR2 SVGAGI (reference sequence). This CDR3 is built from 15 residues. The chain's CDR3 is CASSYFGTSPETQYF. The CDR3 bases are TGTGCCAGCAGTTACTTTGGTACTAGCCCAGAGACGCAGTATTTT.

The chain is built from TRBV5-1 and TRBJ2-1, with 7 bases that match TRBD1. Germline CDR1 reads SGHRS; CDR2 reads YFSETQ. The CDR3 extends over 14 amino acids. Trimming cost V 2 bases and J 10 bases; bases outside gene matches: 9. Here the CDR3 DNA reads TGCGCCAGCAGCTTTCACTCCCCGGGACAGGAGCAGTTCTTC. This encodes CASSFHSPGQEQFF.

As concerns this clone: A read error is likely here: a far larger clone is one base away. This sequence joins TRBV20-1 and TRBJ2-5, with D tentatively TRBD1 or TRBD2 (5 bases each). This CDR3 comprises 11 residues. Germline CDR1 is DFQATT and CDR2 is SNEGSKA (reference sequence). CDR3 coding DNA: TGCAGTGTTGGGACCCCCCTAGAGCAGCACTTC. Translated, it gives CSVGTPLEQHF.